The TCR beta chain described here comes from a study of T cell changes during pregnancy in multiple sclerosis. Method: immunoSEQ multiplex PCR; TCRdb's copy keeps in-frame clones and lacks some. This table holds approximately 34,000 clones, roughly 88% found once. The length of the CDR3 is 18 residues. CDR1 and CDR2 (germline): SGDLS, YYNGEE. V shed 3 bases, J shed 0 bases, and the junction held 10 bases outside the gene matches. This clone came up once. The TCR sequence derives from a female donor with multiple sclerosis, enrolled in a pregnancy study. V usage is TRBV9 and J usage is TRBJ1-2, with 11 bases that match TRBD1. Material: CD8+ T cells from peripheral blood mononuclear cells, obtained after pregnancy. The DNA for the CDR3 is TGTGCCAGCAGCGGGACAGGGGGCACTAATCTTTCTAACTATGGCTACACCTTC. This codes for CASSGTGGTNLSNYGYTF.